One and the same sample provided the 20 T cell receptor beta chains below, sequenced in a study of cytomegalovirus exposure and HLA in healthy donors. Researchers ran the PCR with 60 Vbeta and 13 Jbeta primers. Sequenced by immunoSEQ multiplex PCR; TCRdb stores in-frame clones only, minus some. The table has 150,000 to 200,000 clones, around 77% seen once. The sample taken for sequencing was PBMCs. All receptors come from a woman aged 45-59 years in good health and CMV-seropositive.

The V call is TRBV28, the J call TRBJ2-3; TRBD2 matches 8 bases. This CDR3 spans 18 amino acids. The germline V gene encodes CDR1 MDHEN and CDR2 SYDVKM. Trimming took 6 bases from V and 8 from J; bases not matched to a gene: 22. The CDR3 spells CASSQRERTRQSGGTQYF. The CDR3, as DNA: TGTGCCAGCAGCCAGCGGGAGAGGACTAGGCAATCCGGCGGTACGCAGTATTTT.

This chain links TRBV11-2 with TRBJ2-7, with 7 nucleotides matching TRBD1. The V gene's germline CDR1 is SGHAT and CDR2 FQNNGV. Unmatched junction bases numbered 9, after V lost 5 bases and J lost 5 bases. This CDR3 region has 14 residues. The CDR3 sequence: CASSPRQGPNEQYF. The CDR3 DNA reads TGTGCCAGCAGCCCCCGACAGGGACCAAACGAGCAGTACTTC.

This chain links TRBV28 with TRBJ2-1, with TRBD2 identical over 12 bases. CDR1 and CDR2 from the germline V gene are MDHEN and SYDVKM. The CDR3 contains 16 residues. V was pared by 5 bases and J by 6 bases, with 8 bases of the junction left unmatched. The CDR3 reads CASSQLAGGTGNEQFF. CDR3 coding DNA: TGTGCCAGCAGTCAGCTAGCGGGAGGGACCGGCAATGAGCAGTTCTTC.

The table lists this clone with a count of one. This rearrangement joins TRBV28 to TRBJ2-7, with TRBD1 identical over 7 bases. Losses at the gene ends were 2 bases for V and 6 bases for J; bases not matched to a gene: 4. The CDR3 has 13 amino acids. Germline CDR1 is MDHEN and CDR2 is SYDVKM. The CDR3: CASSLHEGAEQYF. CDR3 bases: TGTGCCAGCAGTTTACATGAGGGGGCCGAGCAGTACTTC. Full variable domain (outside the CDR3, taken from reference TRBV28 and TRBJ2-7): DVKVTQSSRYLVKRTGEKVFLECVQDMDHENMFWYRQDPGLGLRLIYFSYDVKMKEKGDIPEGYSVSREKKERFSLILESASTNQTSMYLCASSLHEGAEQYFGPGTRLTVT.

J is TRBJ1-1 and V is TRBV7-6; D possibly corresponds to TRBD1 (6 bases). V lost 4 bases, J lost 4 bases, and 13 bases lay in between. Germline loops: CDR1 SGHVS, CDR2 FNYEAQ. This CDR3 is 14 amino acids long. CDR3 loop: CASSSNTGSTEAFF. DNA for the CDR3: TGTGCCAGCAGCTCGAATACAGGGAGCACTGAAGCTTTCTTT.

V usage is TRBV15 and J usage is TRBJ1-2; D possibly corresponds to TRBD1 (5 bases). The germline V and J ends were trimmed by 0 bases and 0 bases, with 17 bases remaining between them. This CDR3 comprises 18 residues. Germline loops: CDR1 LNHNV, CDR2 YYDKDF (reference sequence). The CDR3 protein is CATSRESGLMLANYGYTF. CDR3 coding DNA: TGTGCCACCAGCAGAGAATCGGGACTGATGTTAGCTAACTATGGCTACACCTTC.

This clone was detected once. This chain links TRBV15 with TRBJ2-5; 7 bases map to TRBD1. The CDR3 contains 15 residues. The germline V gene encodes CDR1 LNHNV and CDR2 YYDKDF (reference sequence). V lost 3 bases to trimming and J lost 1 base; unmatched junction nucleotides: 5. Here the CDR3 DNA reads TGTGCCACCAGCAGGGGGACAGCCGGCCAAGAGACCCAGTACTTC. Translating gives CATSRGTAGQETQYF.

The chain couples TRBV6-6 to TRBJ2-7; 9 bases are a match to TRBD1. In germline, CDR1 is MNHNY, CDR2 SVGAGI (reference sequence). V lost 8 bases to trimming and J lost 5 bases; unmatched junction nucleotides: 7. This CDR3 contains 13 residues. CDR3 nucleotide sequence: TGTGCCAGCTCCGGGACAGGGTACCACGAGCAGTACTTC. This sequence encodes CASSGTGYHEQYF.

J is TRBJ1-5 and V is TRBV5-5; the match to TRBD1 covers 9 bases. CDR3 length equals 14 residues. The V and J ends lost 3 bases and 5 bases, in that order; junction bases with no gene match: 3. CDR1 and CDR2 from the germline V gene are SGHKS and YYEKEE (reference sequence). CDR3 in DNA: TGTGCCAGCAGCTCCGGGACAGGGTATCAGCCCCAGCATTTT. This sequence encodes CASSSGTGYQPQHF.

The chain carries TRBV27 and TRBJ2-7, with 10 bases matching TRBD1. The junction had 10 bases not matched to a gene; V was cut back by 4 bases and J by 7 bases. Germline CDR1 MNHEY, CDR2 SMNVEV (reference sequence). CDR3 size: 15 residues. CDR3 in DNA: TGTGCCAGCAGTTCCCCGGGACAGGGGCGGTATGAGCAGTACTTC. Its translation: CASSSPGQGRYEQYF.

This sequence joins TRBV5-4 and TRBJ1-6; D unresolved. CDR1 and CDR2 from the germline V gene are SGHNT and YYREEE (reference sequence). Trimming took 2 bases from V and 0 from J, leaving 6 bases between them. This CDR3 has 15 residues. The CDR3 protein is CASSFVSSYNSPLHF. CDR3 in DNA: TGTGCCAGCAGCTTCGTCAGCTCCTATAATTCACCCCTCCACTTT.

The chain carries TRBV7-8 and TRBJ1-6; a possible D gene is TRBD1 (5 bases). V was shortened by 5 bases and J by 7 bases, with 12 bases between the two germline ends. Germline values: CDR1 SGHVS, CDR2 FQNEAQ. The CDR3 contains 14 residues. The CDR3 sequence is CASSAQGNNSPLHF. The CDR3 coding sequence is TGTGCCAGCAGCGCGCAGGGAAACAATTCACCCCTCCACTTT.

This clone was counted between two and nine times. The rearrangement uses TRBV7-2 and TRBJ1-3; D possibly corresponds to TRBD1 (5 bases). Between the trimmed V and J ends, which lost 5 bases and 1 base, there was a span of 12 bases. CDR1 and CDR2 (germline): SGHTA, FQGNSA. This CDR3 has 15 amino acids. This chain's CDR3 is CASSPAGGSGNTIYF. CDR3 in DNA: TGTGCCAGCAGCCCGGCGGGGGGATCTGGAAACACCATATATTTT. The complete variable domain, with remaining parts taken from reference TRBV7-2 and TRBJ1-3, reads GAGVSQSPSNKVTEKGKDVELRCDPISGHTALYWYRQSLGQGLEFLIYFQGNSAPDKSGLPSDRFSAERTGGSVSTLTIQRTQQEDSAVYLCASSPAGGSGNTIYFGEGSWLTVV.

This chain joins TRBV7-2 and TRBJ2-5; the D gene is possibly TRBD1 (6 bases). The CDR3 length is 13 residues. Trimming pared 2 bases from V and 3 bases from J, leaving 7 bases between. Germline values: CDR1 SGHTA, CDR2 FQGNSA. The CDR3 region has the DNA TGTGCCAGCAGCTTAAACAGGGAAGAGACCCAGTACTTC. Its protein product is CASSLNREETQYF.

The rearrangement uses TRBV18 and TRBJ1-1; D perhaps matches TRBD1 (6 bases). The V gene's germline CDR1 is KGHSH and CDR2 LQKENI. CDR3 length equals 13 residues. Trimming stripped 5 bases from V and 1 base from J, with 8 bases between. CDR3 bases: TGTGCCAGCTCATTGGGACAGAACACTGAAGCTTTCTTT. This gives the protein CASSLGQNTEAFF.

This sequence joins TRBV28 and TRBJ1-2; D perhaps matches TRBD1 (6 bases). The V and J ends lost 9 bases and 7 bases respectively, with 18 bases between them. CDR1 is MDHEN, CDR2 SYDVKM, per germline. The CDR3 contains 13 residues. The CDR3 loop reads CASTRTQGSGYTF. The CDR3 DNA reads TGTGCCAGTACCCGCACCCAGGGGAGTGGCTACACCTTC.

The gene calls are TRBV7-9 and TRBJ2-7, with TRBD1 matching over 7 bases. CDR1 is SEHNR and CDR2 is FQNEAQ in the germline V gene (reference sequence). The V and J ends lost 0 bases and 5 bases, in that order; junction bases with no gene match: 4. The CDR3 sequence is 14 residues long. The CDR3 spells CASSLAQGVDEQYF. In DNA, the CDR3 is TGTGCCAGCAGCTTAGCGCAGGGGGTCGACGAGCAGTACTTC. Together with reference TRBV7-9 and TRBJ2-7, the CDR3 gives the full variable domain: DTGVSQNPRHKITKRGQNVTFRCDPISEHNRLYWYRQTLGQGPEFLTYFQNEAQLEKSRLLSDRFSAERPKGSFSTLEIQRTEQGDSAMYLCASSLAQGVDEQYFGPGTRLTVT.

The gene calls are TRBV10-3 and TRBJ2-5; D gene unclear. Germline V gene data show CDR1 as ENHRY and CDR2 as SYGVKD. The V gene lost 3 bases and the J gene lost 5 bases, with 4 bases spanning the gap. This CDR3 is built from 11 residues. CDR3 bases: TGTGCCATCAGTGAACGGGAGACCCAGTACTTC. Its protein product is CAISERETQYF.

This clone was seen only once. This rearrangement joins TRBV14 to TRBJ2-1; D is perhaps TRBD1 (6 bases). V lost 3 bases and J lost 9, with 15 bases in between. The V gene's germline CDR1 is SGHDN and CDR2 FVKESK. This CDR3 is built from 14 residues. This chain's CDR3 is CASSHHPGVGEQFF. DNA of the CDR3: TGTGCCAGCAGCCACCATCCAGGGGTGGGTGAGCAGTTCTTC.

This clone was observed a handful of times. The rearrangement joins TRBV30 to TRBJ1-4; 7 bases match TRBD1. The trim removed 4 bases at V and 8 bases at J, leaving 10 bases unmatched. The germline V gene encodes CDR1 GTSNPN and CDR2 SVGIG (reference sequence). The CDR3 loop spans 14 amino acids. CDR3 bases: TGTGCCTGGAAAGGGAAAAGGACAGGCGAAAAACTGTTTTTT. Amino acid sequence: CAWKGKRTGEKLFF.